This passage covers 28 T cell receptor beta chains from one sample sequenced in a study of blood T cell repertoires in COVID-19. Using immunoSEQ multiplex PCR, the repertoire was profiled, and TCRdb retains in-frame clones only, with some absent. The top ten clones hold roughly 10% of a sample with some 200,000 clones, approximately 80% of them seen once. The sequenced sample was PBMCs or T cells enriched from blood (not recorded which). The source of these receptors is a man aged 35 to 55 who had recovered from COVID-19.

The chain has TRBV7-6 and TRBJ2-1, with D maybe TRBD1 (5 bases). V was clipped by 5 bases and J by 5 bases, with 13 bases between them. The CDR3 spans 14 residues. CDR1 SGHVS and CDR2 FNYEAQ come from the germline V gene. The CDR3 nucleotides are TGTGCCAGCAGCCCTTATCAGGGTGACAATGAGCAGTTCTTC. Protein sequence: CASSPYQGDNEQFF.

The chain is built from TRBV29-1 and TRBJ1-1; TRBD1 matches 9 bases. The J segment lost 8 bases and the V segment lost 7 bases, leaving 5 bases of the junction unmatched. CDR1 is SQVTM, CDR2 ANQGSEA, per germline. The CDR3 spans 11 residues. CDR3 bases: TGCAGCGGGACCACAGGGGGCGAAGCTTTCTTT. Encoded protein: CSGTTGGEAFF. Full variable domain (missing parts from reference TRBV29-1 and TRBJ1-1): SAVISQKPSRDICQRGTSLTIQCQVDSQVTMMFWYRQQPGQSLTLIATANQGSEATYESGFVIDKFPISRPNLTFSTLTVSNMSPEDSSIYLCSGTTGGEAFFGQGTRLTVV.

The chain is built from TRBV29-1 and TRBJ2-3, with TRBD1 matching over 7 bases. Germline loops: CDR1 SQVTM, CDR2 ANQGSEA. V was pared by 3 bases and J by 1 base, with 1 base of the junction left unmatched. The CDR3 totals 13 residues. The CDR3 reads CSVEGQRTDTQYF. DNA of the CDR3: TGCAGCGTTGAGGGACAGCGCACAGATACGCAGTATTTT.

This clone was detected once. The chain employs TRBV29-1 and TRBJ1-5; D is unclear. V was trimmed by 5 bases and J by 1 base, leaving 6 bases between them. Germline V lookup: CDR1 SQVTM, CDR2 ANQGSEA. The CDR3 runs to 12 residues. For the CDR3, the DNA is TGCAGCGTTAAAACAAGCAATCAGCCCCAGCATTTT. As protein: CSVKTSNQPQHF.

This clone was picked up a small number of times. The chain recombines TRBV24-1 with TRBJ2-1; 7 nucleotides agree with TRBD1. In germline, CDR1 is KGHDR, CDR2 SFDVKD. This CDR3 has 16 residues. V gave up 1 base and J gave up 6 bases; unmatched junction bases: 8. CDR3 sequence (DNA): TGTGCCACCAGTGATTTCGGTCGGGACAGATTCAATGAGCAGTTCTTC. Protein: CATSDFGRDRFNEQFF.

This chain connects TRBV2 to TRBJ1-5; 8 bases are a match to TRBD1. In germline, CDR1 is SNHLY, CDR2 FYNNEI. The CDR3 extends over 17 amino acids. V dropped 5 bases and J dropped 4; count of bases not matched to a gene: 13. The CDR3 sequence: CASSTHIGQGRNQPQHF. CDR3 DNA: TGTGCCAGCAGTACCCACATTGGACAGGGAAGAAATCAGCCCCAGCATTTT.

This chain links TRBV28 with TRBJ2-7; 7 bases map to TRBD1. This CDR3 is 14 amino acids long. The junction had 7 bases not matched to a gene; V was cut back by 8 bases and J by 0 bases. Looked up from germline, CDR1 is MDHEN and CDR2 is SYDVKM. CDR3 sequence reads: CASYDRVGSYEQYF. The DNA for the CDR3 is TGTGCCAGCTACGACAGGGTAGGCTCCTACGAGCAGTACTTC.

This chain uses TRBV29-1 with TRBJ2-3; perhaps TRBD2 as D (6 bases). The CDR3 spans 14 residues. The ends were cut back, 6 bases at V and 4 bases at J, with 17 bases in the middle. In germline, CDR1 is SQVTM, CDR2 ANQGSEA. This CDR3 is CSVPGAGTSDTQYF. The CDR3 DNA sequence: TGCAGCGTGCCCGGGGCGGGAACTTCAGATACGCAGTATTTT.

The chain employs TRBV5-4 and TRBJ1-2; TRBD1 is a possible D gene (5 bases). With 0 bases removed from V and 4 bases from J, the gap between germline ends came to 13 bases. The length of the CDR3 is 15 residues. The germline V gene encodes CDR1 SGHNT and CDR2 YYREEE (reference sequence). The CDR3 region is CASSLGGVRTYGYTF. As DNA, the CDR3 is TGTGCCAGCAGCTTGGGGGGGGTTCGCACCTATGGCTACACCTTC. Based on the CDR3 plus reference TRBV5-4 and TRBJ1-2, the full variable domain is ETGVTQSPTHLIKTRGQQVTLRCSSQSGHNTVSWYQQALGQGPQFIFQYYREEENGRGNFPPRFSGLQFPNYSSELNVNALELDDSALYLCASSLGGVRTYGYTFGSGTRLTVV.

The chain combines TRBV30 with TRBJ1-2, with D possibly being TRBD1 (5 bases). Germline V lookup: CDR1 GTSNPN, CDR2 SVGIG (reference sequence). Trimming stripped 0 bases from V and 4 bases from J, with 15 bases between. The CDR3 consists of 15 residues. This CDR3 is CAWSVGARDSYGYTF. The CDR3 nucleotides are TGTGCCTGGAGTGTTGGGGCCAGGGATTCCTATGGCTACACCTTC.

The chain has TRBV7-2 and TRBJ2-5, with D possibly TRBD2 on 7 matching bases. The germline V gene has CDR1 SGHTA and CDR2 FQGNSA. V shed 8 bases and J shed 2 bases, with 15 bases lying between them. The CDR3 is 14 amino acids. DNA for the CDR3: TGTGCCAGCGGGCCGAGGGGGGGACAAGAGACCCAGTACTTC. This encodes CASGPRGGQETQYF.

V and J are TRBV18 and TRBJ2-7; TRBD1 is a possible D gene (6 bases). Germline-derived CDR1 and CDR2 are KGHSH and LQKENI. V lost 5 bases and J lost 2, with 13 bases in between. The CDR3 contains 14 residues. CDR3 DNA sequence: TGTGCCAGCTCAATGGGGGCTCAGACCTACGAGCAGTACTTC. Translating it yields CASSMGAQTYEQYF.

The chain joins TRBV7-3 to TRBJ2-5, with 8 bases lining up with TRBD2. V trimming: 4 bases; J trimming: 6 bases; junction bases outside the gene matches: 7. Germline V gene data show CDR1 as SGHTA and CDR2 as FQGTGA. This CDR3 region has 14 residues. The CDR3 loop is CASSSSTSAQTQYF. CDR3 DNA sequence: TGTGCCAGCAGCTCTTCGACTAGCGCGCAGACCCAGTACTTC. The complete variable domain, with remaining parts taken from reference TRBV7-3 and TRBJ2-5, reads GAGVSQTPSNKVTEKGKYVELRCDPISGHTALYWYRQSLGQGPEFLIYFQGTGAADDSGLPNDRFFAVRPEGSVSTLKIQRTERGDSAVYLCASSSSTSAQTQYFGPGTRLLVL.

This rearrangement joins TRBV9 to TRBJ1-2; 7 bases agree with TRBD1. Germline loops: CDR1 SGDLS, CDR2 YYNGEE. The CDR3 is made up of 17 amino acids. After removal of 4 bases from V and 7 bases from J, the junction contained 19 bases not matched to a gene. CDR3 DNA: TGTGCCAGCAGCCCCCAAGCCGCGAGACAGGGTAGAACTGGCTACACCTTC. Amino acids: CASSPQAARQGRTGYTF.

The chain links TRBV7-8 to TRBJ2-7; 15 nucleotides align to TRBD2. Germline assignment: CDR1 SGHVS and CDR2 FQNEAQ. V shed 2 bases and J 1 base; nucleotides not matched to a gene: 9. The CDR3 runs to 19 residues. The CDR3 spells CASSLIIGLAGGFSYEQYF. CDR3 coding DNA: TGTGCCAGCAGCTTAATAATAGGACTAGCGGGAGGGTTTTCCTACGAGCAGTACTTC.

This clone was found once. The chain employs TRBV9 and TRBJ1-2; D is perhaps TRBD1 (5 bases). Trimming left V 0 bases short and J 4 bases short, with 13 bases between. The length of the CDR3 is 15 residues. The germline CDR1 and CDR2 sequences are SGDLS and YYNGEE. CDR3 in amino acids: CASSVGRGGRYGYTF. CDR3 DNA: TGTGCCAGCAGCGTAGGAAGGGGTGGGCGCTATGGCTACACCTTC.

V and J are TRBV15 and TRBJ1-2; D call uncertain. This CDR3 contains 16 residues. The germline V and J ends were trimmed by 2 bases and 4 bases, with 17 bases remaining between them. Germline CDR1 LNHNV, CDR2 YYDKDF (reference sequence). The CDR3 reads CATSRPFEGASYGYTF. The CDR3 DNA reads TGTGCCACCAGCAGACCTTTCGAGGGCGCCTCCTATGGCTACACCTTC.

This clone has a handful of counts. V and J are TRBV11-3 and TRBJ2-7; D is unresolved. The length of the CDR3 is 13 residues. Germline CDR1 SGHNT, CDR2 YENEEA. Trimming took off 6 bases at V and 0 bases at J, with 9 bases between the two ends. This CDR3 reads CASSSDTSYEQYF. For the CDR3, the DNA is TGTGCCAGCAGTTCAGACACCTCCTACGAGCAGTACTTC. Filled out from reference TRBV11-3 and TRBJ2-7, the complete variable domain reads EAGVVQSPRYKIIEKKQPVAFWCNPISGHNTLYWYLQNLGQGPELLIRYENEEAVDDSQLPKDRFSAERLKGVDSTLKIQPAELGDSAVYLCASSSDTSYEQYFGPGTRLTVT.

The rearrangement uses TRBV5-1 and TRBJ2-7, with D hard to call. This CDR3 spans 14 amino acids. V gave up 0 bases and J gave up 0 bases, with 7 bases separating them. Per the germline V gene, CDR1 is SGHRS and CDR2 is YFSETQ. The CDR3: CASSLDPSSYEQYF. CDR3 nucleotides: TGCGCCAGCAGCTTGGATCCGAGCTCCTACGAGCAGTACTTC.

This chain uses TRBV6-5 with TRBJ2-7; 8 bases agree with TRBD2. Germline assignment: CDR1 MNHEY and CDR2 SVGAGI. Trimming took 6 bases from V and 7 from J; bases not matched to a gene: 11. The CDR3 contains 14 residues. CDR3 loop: CASSQTSVSWEQYV. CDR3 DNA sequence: TGTGCCAGCAGCCAGACTAGCGTGAGCTGGGAGCAGTACGTC.

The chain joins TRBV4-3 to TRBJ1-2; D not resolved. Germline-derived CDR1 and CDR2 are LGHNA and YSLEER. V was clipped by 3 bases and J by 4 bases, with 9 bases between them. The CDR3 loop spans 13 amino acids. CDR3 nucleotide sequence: TGCGCCAGCAGCCATACAGAATTCTATGGCTACACCTTC. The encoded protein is CASSHTEFYGYTF.

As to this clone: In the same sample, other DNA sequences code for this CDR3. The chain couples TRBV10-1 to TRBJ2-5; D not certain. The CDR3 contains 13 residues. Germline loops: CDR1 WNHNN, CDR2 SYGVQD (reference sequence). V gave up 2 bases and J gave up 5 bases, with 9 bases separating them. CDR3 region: CASSEGQLETQYF. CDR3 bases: TGCGCCAGCAGTGAGGGGCAGCTCGAGACCCAGTACTTC.

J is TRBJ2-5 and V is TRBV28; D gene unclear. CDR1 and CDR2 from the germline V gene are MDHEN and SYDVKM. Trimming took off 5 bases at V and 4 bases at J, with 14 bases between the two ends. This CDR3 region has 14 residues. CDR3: CASSPMPSRETQYF. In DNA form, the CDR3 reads TGTGCCAGCAGTCCGATGCCATCCAGAGAGACCCAGTACTTC.

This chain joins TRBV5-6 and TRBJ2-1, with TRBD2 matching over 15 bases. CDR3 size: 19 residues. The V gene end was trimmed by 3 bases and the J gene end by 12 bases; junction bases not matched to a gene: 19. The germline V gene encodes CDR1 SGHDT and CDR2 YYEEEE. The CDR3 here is CASSSHGLAGGPGLVVQFF. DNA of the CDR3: TGTGCCAGCAGCTCACACGGACTAGCGGGAGGGCCGGGTCTGGTCGTGCAGTTCTTC.

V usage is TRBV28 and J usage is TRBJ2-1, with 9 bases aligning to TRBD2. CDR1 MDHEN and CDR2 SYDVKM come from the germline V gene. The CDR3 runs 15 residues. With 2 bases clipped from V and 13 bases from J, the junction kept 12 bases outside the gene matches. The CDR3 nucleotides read TGTGCCAGCAGTTTAGGCGGTGGTAGCGGGAGACGACAGTTCTTC. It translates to CASSLGGGSGRRQFF.

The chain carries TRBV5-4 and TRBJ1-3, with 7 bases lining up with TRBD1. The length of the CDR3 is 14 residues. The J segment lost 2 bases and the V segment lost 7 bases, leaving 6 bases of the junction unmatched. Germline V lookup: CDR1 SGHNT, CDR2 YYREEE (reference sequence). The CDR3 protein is CASWGGTAGNTIYF. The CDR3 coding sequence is TGTGCCAGCTGGGGCGGGACAGCTGGAAACACCATATATTTT.

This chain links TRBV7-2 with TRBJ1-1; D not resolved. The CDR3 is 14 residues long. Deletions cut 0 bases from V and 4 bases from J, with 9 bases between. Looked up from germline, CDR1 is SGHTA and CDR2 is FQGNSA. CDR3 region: CASSLARRVTEAFF. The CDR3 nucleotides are TGTGCCAGCAGCTTAGCCCGGAGGGTCACTGAAGCTTTCTTT.

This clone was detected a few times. CDR3 protein: CAGRETGSETQYF. Written as DNA, the CDR3 is TGTGCCGGACGCGAGACAGGGTCGGAGACCCAGTACTTC. The V gene is TRBV2, the J gene TRBJ2-5, with 7 bases fitting TRBD1. The CDR3 has 13 residues. Germline-derived CDR1 and CDR2 are SNHLY and FYNNEI. The V segment lost 11 bases and the J segment 5 bases; nucleotides outside the gene matches: 11.